The 29 T cell receptor beta chains presented below share a single source sample, sequenced in a study of blood T cell repertoires in COVID-19. Sequencing was performed with immunoSEQ multiplex PCR; in TCRdb, only in-frame clones are kept and a portion is missing. This table has 150,000 to 200,000 clones, roughly 70% appearing once. Sequencing used peripheral blood. Receptor source: a woman of 80 years or more with acute or convalescent COVID-19.

The V and J genes are TRBV9 and TRBJ1-6; possibly TRBD1 for D (6 bases). V was shortened by 2 bases and J by 8 bases, with 8 bases between the two germline ends. The CDR3 sequence is 13 residues long. Germline V CDR1 and CDR2: SGDLS, YYNGEE. This CDR3 is CASSVHRDSPLHF. The DNA of the CDR3 is TGTGCCAGCAGCGTCCACAGGGATTCACCCCTCCACTTT.

The rearrangement uses TRBV27 and TRBJ2-7; 13 nucleotides align to TRBD2. This CDR3 spans 14 amino acids. Germline values: CDR1 MNHEY, CDR2 SMNVEV (reference sequence). With 6 bases clipped from V and 5 bases from J, the junction kept 4 bases outside the gene matches. CDR3 sequence: CASRLLAGGHEQYF. CDR3 coding DNA: TGTGCCAGCAGGCTACTAGCGGGAGGGCACGAGCAGTACTTC.

V and J are TRBV4-2 and TRBJ2-2; 12 bases map to TRBD2. The CDR3 has 20 amino acids. Germline-derived CDR1 and CDR2 are LGHNA and YNFKEQ. V gave up 1 base and J gave up 0 bases; unmatched junction bases: 9. This CDR3 is CASSQVVGLAGSTNTGELFF. CDR3 DNA: TGTGCCAGCAGCCAAGTTGTAGGACTAGCGGGAAGCACGAACACCGGGGAGCTGTTTTTT.

This chain connects TRBV6-2 or TRBV6-3 to TRBJ1-5; D perhaps matches TRBD1 (5 bases). V was shortened by 7 bases and J by 7 bases, with 20 bases between the two germline ends. Looked up from germline, CDR1 is MNHEY and CDR2 is SVGEGT. This CDR3 is 15 amino acids long. CDR3 sequence (DNA): TGTGCCAGCAACCCACTCGGGGGGAGTGGGCAGCCCCAGCATTTT. Translating it yields CASNPLGGSGQPQHF.

The chain combines TRBV28 with TRBJ2-7, with 7 bases aligning to TRBD1. Germline V CDR1 and CDR2: MDHEN, SYDVKM. V shed 9 bases, J shed 0 bases, and the junction held 8 bases outside the gene matches. The CDR3 consists of 14 residues. CDR3 sequence (DNA): TGTGCCAGTTACCCGGGACAGCACTCCTACGAGCAGTACTTC. Translating gives CASYPGQHSYEQYF.

The genes are TRBV28 and TRBJ2-2; the match to TRBD2 covers 12 bases. The CDR3 loop spans 17 amino acids. Germline V gene sequence: CDR1 MDHEN, CDR2 SYDVKM. With V trimmed by 5 bases and J by 5 bases, 9 bases remained unmatched. The CDR3 DNA is TGTGCCAGCAGTCCGACTCCGGGACTAGCGGGTACCGGGGAGCTGTTTTTT. This codes for CASSPTPGLAGTGELFF.

The chain is built from TRBV6-5 and TRBJ2-3; D is possibly TRBD2 (6 bases). CDR3 length: 15 amino acids. With 10 bases removed from V and 3 bases from J, the gap between germline ends came to 20 bases. CDR1 MNHEY and CDR2 SVGAGI come from the germline V gene. Here the CDR3 reads CATTPGGERTDTQYF. The CDR3 DNA reads as TGTGCCACCACCCCCGGAGGGGAGAGAACAGATACGCAGTATTTT.

The rearrangement joins TRBV7-2 to TRBJ1-1; D is unresolved. CDR3 length: 13 amino acids. Germline CDR1 SGHTA, CDR2 FQGNSA. Trimming shortened V by 2 bases and J by 6 bases, and 10 bases separated the two germline ends. The CDR3 nucleotides are TGTGCCAGCAGCTTAATGGTTGACTCTGAAGCTTTCTTT. The encoded protein is CASSLMVDSEAFF.

This chain uses TRBV19 with TRBJ2-3; 9 bases agree with TRBD2. V gave up 5 bases and J gave up 6 bases; unmatched junction bases: 24. The length of the CDR3 is 20 residues. Germline assignment: CDR1 LNHDA and CDR2 SQIVND (reference sequence). The CDR3 DNA sequence: TGTGCCAGTAGTCCCGGGAACCATTATAGCGGGAGACCCGGTATGGATACGCAGTATTTT. Translating it yields CASSPGNHYSGRPGMDTQYF.

The rearrangement uses TRBV28 and TRBJ2-7, with 7 positions matching TRBD2. Germline trimming cut 4 bases from V and 0 bases from J; bases unmatched to any gene: 15. This CDR3 spans 18 amino acids. Germline loops: CDR1 MDHEN, CDR2 SYDVKM. CDR3 loop: CASSSVIGAGESSYEQYF. In nucleotides, the CDR3 is TGTGCCAGCAGTTCAGTAATCGGGGCGGGGGAGAGCTCCTACGAGCAGTACTTC.

J is TRBJ2-1 and V is TRBV27, with 13 bases fitting TRBD2. Losses at the gene ends were 3 bases for V and 0 bases for J; bases not matched to a gene: 2. This CDR3 contains 17 residues. Germline V gene sequence: CDR1 MNHEY, CDR2 SMNVEV (reference sequence). The CDR3 is CASSFRTSGSSYNEQFF. For the CDR3, the DNA is TGTGCCAGCAGTTTCCGGACTAGCGGGAGCTCCTACAATGAGCAGTTCTTC.

The chain joins TRBV2 to TRBJ2-5; possible D gene TRBD2, 5 bases. Looked up from germline, CDR1 is SNHLY and CDR2 is FYNNEI. The CDR3 is made up of 13 amino acids. Trimming cost V 6 bases and J 5 bases, with 13 bases left between them. The CDR3 DNA is TGTGCCAGCAGCGGGTTCCGAGGGGAGACCCAGTACTTC. The encoded protein is CASSGFRGETQYF. The full variable domain, with the rest looked up from reference TRBV2 and TRBJ2-5, is EPEVTQTPSHQVTQMGQEVILRCVPISNHLYFYWYRQILGQKVEFLVSFYNNEISEKSEIFDDQFSVERPDGSNFTLKIRSTKLEDSAMYFCASSGFRGETQYFGPGTRLLVL.

V usage is TRBV7-9 and J usage is TRBJ2-3; no clear D gene. Germline CDR1 and CDR2: SEHNR and FQNEAQ (reference sequence). The CDR3 is 15 amino acids. V was shortened by 5 bases and J by 0 bases, with 12 bases between the two germline ends. This CDR3 is CASSLLTLSTDTQYF. Here the CDR3 DNA reads TGTGCCAGCAGCCTCCTGACTCTTAGCACAGATACGCAGTATTTT.

This clone came up a few times. J is TRBJ2-1 and V is TRBV2; the match to TRBD1 covers 7 bases. CDR1 and CDR2 (germline): SNHLY, FYNNEI. The CDR3 totals 13 residues. The trim removed 8 bases at V and 6 bases at J, leaving 7 bases unmatched. In DNA, the CDR3 is TGTGCCAGCCTCCAGGGGGAAATCAATGAGCAGTTCTTC. Protein product: CASLQGEINEQFF.

This chain joins TRBV5-1 and TRBJ2-3; TRBD2 matches at 12 bases. V lost 4 bases, J lost 2 bases, and 5 bases stayed unmatched. Germline CDR1 and CDR2: SGHRS and YFSETQ. This CDR3 region has 16 residues. The CDR3 DNA reads as TGCGCCAGCAGCCCAGGGACTAGCGGGCTCACAGATACGCAGTATTTT. The encoded protein is CASSPGTSGLTDTQYF.

The chain is built from TRBV10-3 and TRBJ2-1, with a tentative D call TRBD2 (6 bases). This CDR3 spans 18 amino acids. Germline values: CDR1 ENHRY, CDR2 SYGVKD. The V end lost 2 bases, the J end lost 5 bases, and 22 bases lay between the germline ends. CDR3 DNA sequence: TGTGCCATCAGTGAGACCCTTGGGGTGCGGGAACGGGACAATGAGCAGTTCTTC. Its protein is CAISETLGVRERDNEQFF.

The chain links TRBV28 to TRBJ2-4; 9 bases agree with TRBD1. CDR1 and CDR2 from the germline V gene are MDHEN and SYDVKM. With 5 bases clipped from V and 5 bases from J, the junction kept 10 bases outside the gene matches. The CDR3 runs to 16 residues. In DNA, the CDR3 is TGTGCCAGCAGTGCGGATCTTTGGACAGGGGAAAACATTCAGTACTTC. Its protein is CASSADLWTGENIQYF.

The chain carries TRBV28 and TRBJ1-2; no firm D call. CDR1 is MDHEN and CDR2 is SYDVKM in the germline V gene. Trimming stripped 2 bases from V and 4 bases from J, with 17 bases between. The CDR3 spans 16 residues. CDR3 bases: TGTGCCAGCAGTTTAAATCTCGGCCCCACTAGCTATGGCTACACCTTC. It encodes CASSLNLGPTSYGYTF.

This chain links TRBV14 with TRBJ2-1; TRBD2 agrees at 7 bases. CDR1 and CDR2 from the germline V gene are SGHDN and FVKESK. The CDR3 spans 16 residues. Trimming at V came to 1 base and at J to 2 bases, leaving 5 bases not matched to a gene. Here the CDR3 DNA reads TGTGCCAGCAGCCAAGGTAGCGGGCTCCCCTACAATGAGCAGTTCTTC. Protein product: CASSQGSGLPYNEQFF.

This clone has only a few counts. The CDR3 DNA is TGTGCCAGCAACCCCGCTGGGGCACGGAGAGCCACTGAAGCTTTCTTT. Translating it yields CASNPAGARRATEAFF. The genes are TRBV7-9 and TRBJ1-1; maybe TRBD1 (5 bases). Germline CDR1 reads SEHNR; CDR2 reads FQNEAQ (reference sequence). CDR3 length: 16 residues. V lost 7 bases and J lost 4, with 22 bases in between.

The V and J genes are TRBV24-1 and TRBJ2-7, with 8 bases matching TRBD2. Germline assignment: CDR1 KGHDR and CDR2 SFDVKD. V lost 2 bases, J lost 5 bases, and 4 bases stayed unmatched. The CDR3 has 14 residues. CDR3 in DNA: TGTGCCACCAGTGATTGGGCGGGAGGCGACGAGCAGTACTTC. Translated: CATSDWAGGDEQYF.

This clone was counted between two and nine times. The chain combines TRBV9 with TRBJ2-7; D perhaps matches TRBD2 (6 bases). V was pared by 3 bases and J by 1 base, with 8 bases between. Per the germline V gene, CDR1 is SGDLS and CDR2 is YYNGEE. CDR3 size: 13 residues. The DNA of the CDR3 is TGTGCCAGCAGCGCGACTAGTTCCTACGAGCAGTACTTC. It specifies CASSATSSYEQYF.

V usage is TRBV6-2 or TRBV6-3 and J usage is TRBJ1-4; 7 bases agree with TRBD1. The CDR3 covers 15 residues. CDR1 MNHEY and CDR2 SVGEGT come from the germline V gene. The V gene end was trimmed by 4 bases and the J gene end by 2 bases; junction bases not matched to a gene: 4. The CDR3 here is CASSSTRGTNEKLFF. The CDR3 DNA follows: TGTGCCAGCAGTTCAACCAGGGGGACTAATGAAAAACTGTTTTTT.

The gene calls are TRBV7-8 and TRBJ2-7, with 7 bases lining up with TRBD2. The germline V gene encodes CDR1 SGHVS and CDR2 FQNEAQ. V shed 1 base, J shed 4 bases, and the junction held 7 bases outside the gene matches. This CDR3 has 15 amino acids. DNA for the CDR3: TGTGCCAGCAGCTTAGGTTCTAGCGGACTGTACGAGCAGTACTTC. Amino acid sequence: CASSLGSSGLYEQYF.

The V call is TRBV18, the J call TRBJ2-3; 8 bases are shared with TRBD2. The CDR3 sequence is 13 residues long. Germline CDR1 is KGHSH and CDR2 is LQKENI. V shed 6 bases, J shed 5 bases, and the junction held 4 bases outside the gene matches. CDR3 nucleotide sequence: TGTGCCAGCTCCCCCCGGGAGGGAGATACGCAGTATTTT. This translates into CASSPREGDTQYF.

The chain combines TRBV10-2 with TRBJ2-7; maybe TRBD2 (6 bases). Germline loops: CDR1 WSHSY, CDR2 SAAADI. V was trimmed by 0 bases and J by 4 bases, leaving 13 bases between them. The CDR3 extends over 15 amino acids. The CDR3 sequence: CASSESSGIMYEQYF. The CDR3 DNA reads as TGCGCCAGCAGTGAGTCTAGCGGCATAATGTACGAGCAGTACTTC.

This sequence joins TRBV7-9 and TRBJ1-2; possible D gene TRBD1, 5 bases. CDR3 length: 12 amino acids. Germline V gene data show CDR1 as SEHNR and CDR2 as FQNEAQ (reference sequence). V was pared by 6 bases and J by 2 bases, with 7 bases between. CDR3 loop: CASSRQNYGYTF. CDR3 coding DNA: TGTGCCAGCAGTCGACAGAACTATGGCTACACCTTC.

The chain carries TRBV19 and TRBJ2-1; perhaps TRBD2 as D (6 bases). From germline, CDR1 is LNHDA and CDR2 SQIVND (reference sequence). Between the trimmed V and J ends, which lost 6 bases and 4 bases, there was a span of 10 bases. The CDR3 contains 13 residues. In nucleotides, the CDR3 is TGTGCCAGTAGAGGAGGGTTTTACAATGAGCAGTTCTTC. This codes for CASRGGFYNEQFF.

The gene calls are TRBV30 and TRBJ2-3; the D gene is possibly TRBD2 (5 bases). The CDR3 sequence is 17 residues long. Germline CDR1 reads GTSNPN; CDR2 reads SVGIG (reference sequence). Trimming left V 5 bases short and J 1 base short, with 22 bases between. The CDR3 sequence: CAWHRDYLYHGTDTQYF. In nucleotides, the CDR3 is TGTGCCTGGCACCGGGATTATCTCTACCACGGCACAGATACGCAGTATTTT.